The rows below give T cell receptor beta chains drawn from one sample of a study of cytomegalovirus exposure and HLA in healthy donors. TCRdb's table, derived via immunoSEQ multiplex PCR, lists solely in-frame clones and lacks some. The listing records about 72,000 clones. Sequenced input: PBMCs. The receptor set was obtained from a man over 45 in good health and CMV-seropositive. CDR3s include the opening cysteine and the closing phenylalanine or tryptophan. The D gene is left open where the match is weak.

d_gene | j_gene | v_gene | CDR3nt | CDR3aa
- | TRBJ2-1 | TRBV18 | TGTGCCAGCTCACCGGGGGCGGGAGCATCCTACAATGAGCAGTTCTTC | CASSPGAGASYNEQFF
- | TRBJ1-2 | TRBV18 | TGTGCCAGCTCTTCAGAAAACAGCGGCTATGGCTACACCTTC | CASSSENSGYGYTF
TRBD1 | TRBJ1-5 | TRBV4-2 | TGTGCCAGCAGCTCGACAGGGAACGCCAATCAGCCCCAGCATTTT | CASSSTGNANQPQHF
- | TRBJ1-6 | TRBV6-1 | TGTGCCAGCAGAGAGCCAGGTTCACCCCTCCACTTT | CASREPGSPLHF
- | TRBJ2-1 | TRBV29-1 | TGCAGCGTTGTTGGGGCCAGCAATGAGCAGTTCTTC | CSVVGASNEQFF
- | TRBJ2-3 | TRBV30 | TGTGCCTGGAGTGTAACAGGGCGCACAGATACGCAGTATTTT | CAWSVTGRTDTQYF
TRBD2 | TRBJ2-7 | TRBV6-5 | TGTGCCAGCAGTTACTCTGCGGGAGAGTTTAACGAGCAGTACTTC | CASSYSAGEFNEQYF
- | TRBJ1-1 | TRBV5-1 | TGCGCCAGCAGCTTTACGGTAGACACTGAAGCTTTCTTT | CASSFTVDTEAFF
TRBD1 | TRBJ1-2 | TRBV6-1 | TGTGCCAGCGGACAGGGGAGGCCTAACTATGGCTACACCTTC | CASGQGRPNYGYTF
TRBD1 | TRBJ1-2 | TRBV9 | TGTGCCAGCAGCTCAGGAGGGACAGGGATGATACTAAACTATGGCTACACCTTC | CASSSGGTGMILNYGYTF
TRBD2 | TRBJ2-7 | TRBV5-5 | TGTGCCAGCAGCTTGGCGCAACTAGCGGGATTCGAGCAGTACTTC | CASSLAQLAGFEQYF
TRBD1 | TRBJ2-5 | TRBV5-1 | TGCGCCAGCAGCTCGACAGGGCAAGAGACCCAGTACTTC | CASSSTGQETQYF
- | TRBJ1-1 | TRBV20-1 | TGCAGTGCTATGCAGGGATTTGAAGCTTTCTTT | CSAMQGFEAFF
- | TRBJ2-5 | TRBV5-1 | TGCGCCAGCAGCTTGGGGGCGCAAGAGACCCAGTACTTC | CASSLGAQETQYF
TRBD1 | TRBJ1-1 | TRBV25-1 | TGTGCCAGCAGTGGACAGGGGGAAGCTTTCTTT | CASSGQGEAFF
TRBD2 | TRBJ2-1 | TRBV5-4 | TGTGCCAGCAGCTCCCAAGGACTAGCGGGAACGGAGAATGAGCAGTTCTTC | CASSSQGLAGTENEQFF
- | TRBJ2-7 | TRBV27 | TGTGCCAGCAGTTATTGGCCCTCCTACGAGCAGTACTTC | CASSYWPSYEQYF
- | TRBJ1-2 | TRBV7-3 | TGTGCCAGCAGCTTAACGTGGAGGGACGGCTACACCTTC | CASSLTWRDGYTF
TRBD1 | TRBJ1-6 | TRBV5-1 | TGCGCCAGCAGCTTTGGGGACAGTTCACCCCTCCACTTT | CASSFGDSSPLHF
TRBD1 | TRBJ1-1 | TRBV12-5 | TGTGCTAGTGGTCGCCCCGGACAGGGGGGGACTGAAGCTTTCTTT | CASGRPGQGGTEAFF
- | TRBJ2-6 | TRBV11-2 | TGTGCCAGCAGCTTAGATAGTAGTGGGGCCAACGTCCTGACTTTC | CASSLDSSGANVLTF
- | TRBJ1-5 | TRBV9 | TGTGCCAGCAGCGTAGACAAGCGGGTCAGAGGGGACAATCAGCCCCAGCATTTT | CASSVDKRVRGDNQPQHF
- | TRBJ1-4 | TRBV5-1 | TGCGCCAGCAGCCGGGCAGGGAGGAATGAAAAACTGTTTTTT | CASSRAGRNEKLFF
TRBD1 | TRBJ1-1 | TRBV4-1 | TGCGCCAGCAGCCAAGGGACAGGGGGCCGGATGAACACTGAAGCTTTCTTT | CASSQGTGGRMNTEAFF
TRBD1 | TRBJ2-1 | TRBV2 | TGTGCCAGCACCCTCAGGGGGTTACACAATGAGCAGTTCTTC | CASTLRGLHNEQFF
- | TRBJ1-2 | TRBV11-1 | TGTGCCAGCAGCTTGAACGGGGGAAACTATGGCTACACCTTC | CASSLNGGNYGYTF
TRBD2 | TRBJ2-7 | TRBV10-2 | TGCGCCAGCAGGCCCGGGACTAGCGGCGGCGAGCAGTACTTC | CASRPGTSGGEQYF
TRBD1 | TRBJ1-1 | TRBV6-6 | TGTGCCAGCAGACCCGGGACAGGGGTGACTGAAGCTTTCTTT | CASRPGTGVTEAFF
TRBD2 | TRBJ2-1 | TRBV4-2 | TGTGCCAGCAGCCAAGAGACTAGCGGGAAGGGTAATGAGCAGTTCTTC | CASSQETSGKGNEQFF
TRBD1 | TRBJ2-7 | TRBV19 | TGTGCCAGTAGTTGGACAGGGACCTACGAGCAGTACTTC | CASSWTGTYEQYF
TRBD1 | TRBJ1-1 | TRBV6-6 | TGTGCCAGCAGTTACGAGACAGGGGAGAACACTGAAGCTTTCTTT | CASSYETGENTEAFF
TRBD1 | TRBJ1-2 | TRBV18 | TGTGCCAGCTCACCATCAGGACAGGGGGCTCGGGGCTACACCTTC | CASSPSGQGARGYTF
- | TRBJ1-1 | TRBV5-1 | TGCGCCAGCAGCTTTGGGGGGGGAAAGACTGAAGCTTTCTTT | CASSFGGGKTEAFF
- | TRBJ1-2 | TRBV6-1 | TGTGCCAGCAGTGTGCGGACCAGGGATGGCTACACCTTC | CASSVRTRDGYTF
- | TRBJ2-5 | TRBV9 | TGTGCCAGCAGCGCACAGAACCAGTTAGAGACCCAGTACTTC | CASSAQNQLETQYF
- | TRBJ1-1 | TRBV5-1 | TGCGCCAGCAGCTTGGACGGCAGGCTGAACACTGAAGCTTTCTTT | CASSLDGRLNTEAFF